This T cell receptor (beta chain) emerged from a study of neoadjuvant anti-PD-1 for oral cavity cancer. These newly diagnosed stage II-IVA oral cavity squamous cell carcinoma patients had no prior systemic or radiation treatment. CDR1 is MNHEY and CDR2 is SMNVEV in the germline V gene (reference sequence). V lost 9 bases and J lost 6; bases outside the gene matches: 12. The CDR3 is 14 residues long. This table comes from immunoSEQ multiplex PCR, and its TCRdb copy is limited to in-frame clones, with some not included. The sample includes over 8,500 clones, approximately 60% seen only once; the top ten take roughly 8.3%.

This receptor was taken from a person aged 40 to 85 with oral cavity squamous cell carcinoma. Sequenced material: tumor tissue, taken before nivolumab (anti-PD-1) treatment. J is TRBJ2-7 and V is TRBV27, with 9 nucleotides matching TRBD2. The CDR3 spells CASNTGLAGTEQYF. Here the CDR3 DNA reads TGTGCCAGTAATACGGGGCTAGCGGGGACCGAGCAGTACTTC.